This entry lists 22 T cell receptor beta chains sequenced from one sample in a study of T cell responses to AZD1222 COVID-19 vaccine. Generated by immunoSEQ multiplex PCR, the TCRdb table keeps only in-frame clones and is missing some. Of about 140,000 clones listed, just over 85% are singletons. The sequenced sample was peripheral blood, obtained on day 0 of AZD1222 vaccination. These receptors all stem from an adult in good health.

The V gene is TRBV7-8, the J gene TRBJ1-6; 7 nucleotides line up with TRBD1. The CDR3 has 16 residues. Germline CDR1 is SGHVS and CDR2 is FQNEAQ. V dropped 2 bases and J dropped 13; count of bases not matched to a gene: 14. The DNA of the CDR3 is TGTGCCAGCAGCTTACTGGAGGGGGCCCCAGGGTGGCCCCTCCACTTT. Protein product: CASSLLEGAPGWPLHF.

The J gene is TRBJ2-3, the V gene TRBV19; 7 bases match TRBD1. The CDR3 runs 15 residues. J lost 2 bases, V lost 9 bases, and 11 bases had no gene match. The germline V gene encodes CDR1 LNHDA and CDR2 SQIVND (reference sequence). CDR3 in amino acids: CASRTRTGHTDTQYF. For the CDR3, the DNA is TGTGCCAGCCGTACCCGGACAGGACACACAGATACGCAGTATTTT.

This clone was observed once. The rearrangement joins TRBV7-6 to TRBJ2-1; D may be TRBD1 (6 bases). The V end was cut by 7 bases, the J end by 5 bases, with 21 bases between. There are 16 residues in the CDR3. Germline CDR1 SGHVS, CDR2 FNYEAQ. The CDR3, as DNA: TGTGCCAGCACACATGGGGCCAGGGGTGTCAACAATGAGCAGTTCTTC. Residues: CASTHGARGVNNEQFF.

The rearrangement uses TRBV2 and TRBJ1-4; perhaps TRBD1 as D (5 bases). This CDR3 region has 15 residues. Germline loops: CDR1 SNHLY, CDR2 FYNNEI. V lost 4 bases, J lost 4 bases, and 13 bases lay in between. CDR3 sequence: CASSGGRQFNEKLFF. DNA for the CDR3: TGTGCCAGCAGTGGCGGTCGACAGTTTAATGAAAAACTGTTTTTT.

A word on this clone: One junction end disagrees with the germline gene, perhaps due to a read error. The sample has other DNA sequences that encode this CDR3 too. The rearrangement uses TRBV19 and TRBJ1-3; a possible D gene is TRBD1 (5 bases). Germline lookup yields CDR1 LNHDA and CDR2 SQIVND (reference sequence). This CDR3 has 14 amino acids. CDR3 region: CASSLGTTGNTIYF. In nucleotides, the CDR3 is TGTGCTAGTAGCCTTGGGACGACGGGAAACACCATATATTTT.

This sequence joins TRBV6-2 or TRBV6-3 and TRBJ1-5; the match to TRBD1 covers 11 bases. V lost 6 bases, J lost 0 bases, and 4 bases stayed unmatched. Germline CDR1 and CDR2: MNHEY and SVGEGT. The CDR3 has 16 residues. As DNA, the CDR3 is TGTGCCAGCAGCCGGACAGGGGGCAGTAGCAATCAGCCCCAGCATTTT. Residues: CASSRTGGSSNQPQHF.

The rearrangement uses TRBV15 and TRBJ1-1; no clear D. CDR3 length: 15 amino acids. The V gene's germline CDR1 is LNHNV and CDR2 YYDKDF (reference sequence). V gave up 1 base and J gave up 0 bases, with 9 bases separating them. This chain's CDR3 is CATSRVEGLNTEAFF. The CDR3 DNA follows: TGTGCCACCAGCAGAGTAGAGGGATTGAACACTGAAGCTTTCTTT. Full variable domain (rest looked up from reference TRBV15 and TRBJ1-1): DAMVIQNPRYQVTQFGKPVTLSCSQTLNHNVMYWYQQKSSQAPKLLFHYYDKDFNNEADTPDNFQSRRPNTSFCFLDIRSPGLGDTAMYLCATSRVEGLNTEAFFGQGTRLTVV.

This chain uses TRBV6-2 or TRBV6-3 with TRBJ2-1; no firm D call. Per germline, CDR1 MNHEY and CDR2 SVGEGT. The CDR3 has 12 residues. The V and J ends lost 5 bases and 14 bases respectively, with 16 bases between them. The CDR3 region has the DNA TGTGCCAGCAGTGACGGGCCGCCAAGGAAGTTCTTC. It specifies CASSDGPPRKFF.

The chain recombines TRBV11-2 with TRBJ1-4; D ambiguous. The CDR3 covers 15 residues. The ends were cut back, 0 bases at V and 8 bases at J, with 13 bases in the middle. From germline, CDR1 is SGHAT and CDR2 FQNNGV. The CDR3 protein is CASSLDGRHMEKLFF. In DNA form, the CDR3 reads TGTGCCAGCAGCTTAGATGGCAGGCACATGGAAAAACTGTTTTTT. Full variable domain (remainder filled in from reference TRBV11-2 and TRBJ1-4): EAGVAQSPRYKIIEKRQSVAFWCNPISGHATLYWYQQILGQGPKLLIQFQNNGVVDDSQLPKDRFSAERLKGVDSTLKIQPAKLEDSAVYLCASSLDGRHMEKLFFGSGTQLSVL.

This chain uses TRBV9 with TRBJ1-2; no clear D gene. The CDR3 covers 12 residues. The germline V gene has CDR1 SGDLS and CDR2 YYNGEE. V lost 2 bases and J lost 0, with 2 bases in between. CDR3: CASSVPNYGYTF. The CDR3 nucleotides are TGTGCCAGCAGCGTGCCTAACTATGGCTACACCTTC.

The chain recombines TRBV30 with TRBJ1-6; possibly TRBD1 for D (5 bases). The V gene's germline CDR1 is GTSNPN and CDR2 SVGIG (reference sequence). The length of the CDR3 is 13 residues. V lost 1 base, J lost 5 bases, and 6 bases lay in between. This chain's CDR3 is CAWSAGDNSPLHF. CDR3 sequence (DNA): TGTGCCTGGAGTGCGGGGGATAATTCACCCCTCCACTTT.

The chain is built from TRBV5-1 and TRBJ2-5; TRBD1 is a possible D gene (6 bases). This CDR3 is built from 14 residues. Per the germline V gene, CDR1 is SGHRS and CDR2 is YFSETQ. V was shortened by 4 bases and J by 4 bases, with 14 bases between the two germline ends. Here the CDR3 DNA reads TGCGCCAGCAGCGAATGGGGGCCCCCAGAGACCCAGTACTTC. Residues: CASSEWGPPETQYF.

This clone occurred once. V usage is TRBV20-1 and J usage is TRBJ2-1; D gene ambiguous. The germline CDR1 and CDR2 sequences are DFQATT and SNEGSKA (reference sequence). The V gene lost 3 bases and the J gene lost 7 bases, with 10 bases spanning the gap. This CDR3 contains 12 residues. CDR3 bases: TGCAGTGCTAGTCCGGCGGCGAATGAGCAGTTCTTC. Protein: CSASPAANEQFF.

The chain has TRBV29-1 and TRBJ2-7; D is possibly TRBD2 (6 bases). The germline V and J ends were trimmed by 1 base and 2 bases, with 21 bases remaining between them. CDR3 length equals 17 residues. Germline loops: CDR1 SQVTM, CDR2 ANQGSEA. This CDR3 reads CSVEGLGRAGNTYEQYF. The DNA for the CDR3 is TGCAGCGTTGAAGGGTTAGGGCGTGCGGGGAACACCTACGAGCAGTACTTC.

This clone was seen a single time. The chain joins TRBV27 to TRBJ2-1, with TRBD2 matching 8 bases. CDR3 length equals 15 residues. Losses at the gene ends were 5 bases for V and 9 bases for J; bases not matched to a gene: 12. In germline, CDR1 is MNHEY, CDR2 SMNVEV (reference sequence). The CDR3 coding sequence is TGTGCCAGCAGTAAAAGCGGGAGCTTCTCACGTGAGCAGTTCTTC. Translating gives CASSKSGSFSREQFF.

The chain has TRBV7-9 and TRBJ2-3; the D gene is possibly TRBD2 (5 bases). Germline CDR1 SEHNR, CDR2 FQNEAQ (reference sequence). The V end was cut by 6 bases, the J end by 1 base, with 11 bases between. The CDR3 consists of 14 residues. CDR3 nucleotides: TGTGCCAGCAGACGGGATTCTGGCACAGATACGCAGTATTTT. It yields the protein CASRRDSGTDTQYF.

CDR3 in amino acids: CASSLAASATGELFF. The CDR3 DNA reads TGTGCCAGCAGCTTAGCTGCATCGGCCACCGGGGAGCTGTTTTTT. The chain links TRBV7-6 to TRBJ2-2; no clear D gene. Germline CDR1 reads SGHVS; CDR2 reads FNYEAQ. The CDR3 is made up of 15 amino acids. Trimming took off 0 bases at V and 4 bases at J, with 9 bases between the two ends.

This clone was observed a single time. The V and J genes are TRBV11-2 and TRBJ1-3; no reliable D call. V lost 6 bases, J lost 0 bases, and 12 bases lay in between. This CDR3 region has 15 residues. Germline CDR1 is SGHAT and CDR2 is FQNNGV. The CDR3 DNA is TGTGCCAGCAGGGCCATAGGAGGCTCTGGAAACACCATATATTTT. This translates into CASRAIGGSGNTIYF.

This clone appeared a few times. CDR3 DNA: TGTGCCAGCAGCTTGTACCAAGCGGGAGGGACAGATACGCAGTATTTT. Translated: CASSLYQAGGTDTQYF. The rearrangement uses TRBV5-4 and TRBJ2-3; 10 bases fit TRBD2. The CDR3 runs to 16 residues. Trimming took 1 base from V and 3 from J; bases not matched to a gene: 5. Germline-derived CDR1 and CDR2 are SGHNT and YYREEE (reference sequence).

The chain recombines TRBV18 with TRBJ2-3; 8 bases map to TRBD1. Losses at the gene ends were 3 bases for V and 5 bases for J; bases not matched to a gene: 13. The CDR3 has 17 amino acids. Germline CDR1 and CDR2: KGHSH and LQKENI. The chain's CDR3 is CASSPLRQGPLKDTQYF. The CDR3 nucleotides read TGTGCCAGCTCACCTTTGCGACAGGGGCCCTTAAAAGATACGCAGTATTTT.

The gene calls are TRBV3-1 (or the pseudogene TRBV3-2) and TRBJ1-1; perhaps TRBD1 as D (6 bases). The length of the CDR3 is 15 residues. The ends were cut back, 4 bases at V and 1 base at J, with 13 bases in the middle. Germline V lookup: CDR1 LGHDT, CDR2 YNNKEL (reference sequence). This chain's CDR3 is CASSPTRQANTEAFF. CDR3 nucleotides: TGTGCCAGCAGCCCAACCCGACAGGCGAACACTGAAGCTTTCTTT.

The rearrangement links TRBV30 to TRBJ1-2; D gene ambiguous. The CDR3 is made up of 10 amino acids. CDR1 and CDR2 from the germline V gene are GTSNPN and SVGIG (reference sequence). V was shortened by 3 bases and J by 7 bases, with 6 bases between the two germline ends. The CDR3 region is CAWRRAGYTF. The CDR3 DNA follows: TGTGCCTGGAGAAGAGCTGGCTACACCTTC.